The present TCR beta chain was sequenced within a study of response to subunit inactivated influenza vaccine. Germline values: CDR1 DFQATT, CDR2 SNEGSKA (reference sequence). The V segment lost 4 bases and the J segment 6 bases; nucleotides outside the gene matches: 14. The CDR3 runs 16 residues. Study-level findings and limits: The authors suggested that every seasonal influenza vaccination recruits few new T cells.

This clonotype was counted between two and nine times. Its antigen is still unknown. TCRdb reprocessed the RT-PCR reads via MiXCR and lists one record per CDR3 protein. The sample consists of 590,000 or so distinct CDR3 sequences, 13% to 15% of them appearing once. Source: PBMCs from blood, taken around two weeks before vaccination. The clonotype comes from a middle-aged man who received an inactivated influenza vaccine. The gene calls are TRBV20-1 and TRBJ2-3, with 9 bases that match TRBD1. This CDR3 is CSAKGQGGMRWDTQYF. The CDR3 DNA sequence: TGCAGTGCTAAGGGACAGGGTGGTATGCGTTGGGATACGCAGTATTTT.